The source of this TCR beta chain is a study of Graves' ophthalmopathy and Graves' hyperthyroidism. Trimming stripped 2 bases from V and 6 bases from J, with 8 bases between. CDR1 MNHEY and CDR2 SMNVEV come from the germline V gene (reference sequence). The CDR3 consists of 14 residues. This clonotype has ten or more counts. Investigators amplified TCR beta CDR3 regions from RNA transcripts. Investigators did first-round RT-PCR with HTBI primers, then second-round multiplex PCR. TCRdb re-called the multiplex PCR reads with MiXCR, one entry per CDR3 protein. The table records a few hundred thousand distinct CDR3 sequences, 15% of them present only once.

Sequencing input: peripheral blood. The chain has TRBV27 and TRBJ1-6; D is possibly TRBD1 (6 bases). This receptor was identified in a woman younger than 35 with stable Graves' hyperthyroidism. Here the CDR3 reads CASSLPGVNSPLHF. The CDR3 DNA reads TGTGCCAGCAGTTTACCAGGGGTTAATTCACCCCTCCACTTT.